What follows is one T cell receptor beta chain and its context. Donors were grouped by their self-reported clinical history. This sample is part of a study of blood T cell repertoires in COVID-19. The overall study: Whether acute or convalescent, the COVID-19 samples came from the United States, Italy and Spain.

Repertoires were generated with immunoSEQ multiplex PCR, while TCRdb's copy carries only in-frame clones and drops some. The sample includes fewer than 350,000 clones, around nine tenths seen only once; the top ten take approximately 9.8%. Trimming stripped 2 bases from V and 4 bases from J, with 17 bases between. The CDR3 totals 16 residues. Germline CDR1 reads MNHEY; CDR2 reads SVGEGT. This receptor was obtained from a woman aged 35 to 49 who had recovered from COVID-19. The specimen sequenced was PBMCs or T cells enriched from blood (not recorded which). The J gene is TRBJ1-2, the V gene TRBV6-2 or TRBV6-3; D perhaps matches TRBD1 (6 bases). For the CDR3, the DNA is TGTGCCAGCAGTTACCGGATAGGGCAGGGGACCTATGGCTACACCTTC. As protein: CASSYRIGQGTYGYTF.